This TCR beta chain was documented in a study of CD4+ T cells in melanoma. This CDR3 region has 15 residues. V lost 3 bases and J lost 0; bases outside the gene matches: 4. Germline CDR1 reads SGHTA; CDR2 reads FQGTGA. This table comes from immunoSEQ multiplex PCR, and its TCRdb copy is limited to in-frame clones, with some not included. The sample consists of about 6,600 clones, almost 70% of them appearing once. The sequenced sample was cells from a culture (not recorded whether cultured in vitro). This sequence originates from a human donor with melanoma. The chain uses TRBV7-3 and TRBJ2-7, with TRBD2 identical over 8 bases. The CDR3 sequence is CASSLGLGSSYEQYF. DNA of the CDR3: TGTGCCAGCAGCTTGGGACTAGGGAGCTCCTACGAGCAGTACTTC.